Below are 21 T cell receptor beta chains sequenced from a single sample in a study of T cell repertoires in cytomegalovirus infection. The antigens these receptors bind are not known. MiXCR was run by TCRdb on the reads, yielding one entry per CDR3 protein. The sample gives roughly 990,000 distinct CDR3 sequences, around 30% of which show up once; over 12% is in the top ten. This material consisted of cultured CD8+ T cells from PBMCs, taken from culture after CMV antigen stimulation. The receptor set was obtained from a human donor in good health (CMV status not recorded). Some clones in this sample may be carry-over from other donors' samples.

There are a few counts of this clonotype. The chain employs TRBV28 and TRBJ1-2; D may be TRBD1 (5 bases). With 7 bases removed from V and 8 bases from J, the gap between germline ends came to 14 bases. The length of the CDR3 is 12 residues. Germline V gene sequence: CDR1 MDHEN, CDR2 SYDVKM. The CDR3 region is CASIHGGEGYTF. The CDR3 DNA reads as TGTGCCAGCATCCACGGGGGGGAAGGCTACACCTTC.

Here the CDR3 DNA reads TGTGCCAGCAGTGTATCCGGACAGGGTATAATGAACACTGAAGCTTTCTTT. Residues: CASSVSGQGIMNTEAFF. The chain uses TRBV25-1 and TRBJ1-1; 8 bases are a match to TRBD1. The CDR3 extends over 17 amino acids. Germline loops: CDR1 MGHDK, CDR2 SYGVNS. The ends lost 4 bases at V and 0 bases at J; junction bases unmatched: 10.

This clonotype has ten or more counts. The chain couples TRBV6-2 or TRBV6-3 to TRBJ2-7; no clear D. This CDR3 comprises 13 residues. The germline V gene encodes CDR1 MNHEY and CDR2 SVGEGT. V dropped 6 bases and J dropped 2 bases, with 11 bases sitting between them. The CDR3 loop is CASSRHQTYEQYV. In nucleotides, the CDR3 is TGTGCCAGCAGCCGTCACCAGACCTACGAGCAGTACGTC.

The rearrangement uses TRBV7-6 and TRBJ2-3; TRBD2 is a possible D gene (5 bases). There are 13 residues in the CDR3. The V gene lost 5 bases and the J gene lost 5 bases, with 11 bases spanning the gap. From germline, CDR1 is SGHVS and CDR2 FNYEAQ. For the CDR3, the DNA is TGTGCCAGCAGCCCGGGGTGGGAAGATACGCAGTATTTT. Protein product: CASSPGWEDTQYF.

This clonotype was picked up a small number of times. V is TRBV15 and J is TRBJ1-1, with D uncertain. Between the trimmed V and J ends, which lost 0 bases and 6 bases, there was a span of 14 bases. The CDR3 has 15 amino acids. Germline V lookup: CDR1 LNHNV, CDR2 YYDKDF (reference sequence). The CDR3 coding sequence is TGTGCCACCAGCAGAGATCTGGCGGTGGGTGCTGAAGCTTTCTTT. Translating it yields CATSRDLAVGAEAFF.

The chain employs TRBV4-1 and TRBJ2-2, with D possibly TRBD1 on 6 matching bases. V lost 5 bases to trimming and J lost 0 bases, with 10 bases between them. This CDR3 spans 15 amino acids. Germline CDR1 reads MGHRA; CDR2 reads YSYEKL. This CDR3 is CASSLGHTNTGELFF. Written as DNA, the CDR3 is TGCGCCAGCAGCTTGGGACATACGAACACCGGGGAGCTGTTTTTT.

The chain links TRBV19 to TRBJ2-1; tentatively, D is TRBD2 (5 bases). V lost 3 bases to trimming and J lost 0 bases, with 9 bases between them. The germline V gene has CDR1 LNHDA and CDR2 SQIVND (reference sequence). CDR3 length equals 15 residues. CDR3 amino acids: CASSMLGSSYNEQFF. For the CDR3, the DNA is TGTGCCAGTAGTATGTTAGGGAGCTCCTACAATGAGCAGTTCTTC.

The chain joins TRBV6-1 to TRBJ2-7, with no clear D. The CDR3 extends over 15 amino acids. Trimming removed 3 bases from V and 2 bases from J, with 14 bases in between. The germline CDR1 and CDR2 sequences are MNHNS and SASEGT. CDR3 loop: CASSDPPDMTYEQYF. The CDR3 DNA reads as TGTGCCAGCAGTGATCCGCCAGACATGACCTACGAGCAGTACTTC.

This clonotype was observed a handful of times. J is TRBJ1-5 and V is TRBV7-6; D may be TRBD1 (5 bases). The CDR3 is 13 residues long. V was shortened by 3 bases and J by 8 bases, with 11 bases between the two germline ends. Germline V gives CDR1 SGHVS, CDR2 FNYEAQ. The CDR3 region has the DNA TGTGCCAGCAGCTTGTTTGGGGGGGAGCCCCAGCATTTT. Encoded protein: CASSLFGGEPQHF.

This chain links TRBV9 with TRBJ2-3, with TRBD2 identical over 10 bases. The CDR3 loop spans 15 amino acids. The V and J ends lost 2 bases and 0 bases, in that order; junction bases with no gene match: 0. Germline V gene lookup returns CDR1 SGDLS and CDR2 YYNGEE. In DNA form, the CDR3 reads TGTGCCAGCAGCGTGGGACTAGCGAGCACAGATACGCAGTATTTT. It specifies CASSVGLASTDTQYF.

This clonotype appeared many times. The DNA for the CDR3 is TGTGCCGTTCCGAAGAGCGGGGAGCTGTTTTTT. This translates into CAVPKSGELFF. The V and J genes are TRBV7-6 and TRBJ2-2; no definite D call. Trimming shortened V by 11 bases and J by 7 bases, and 11 bases separated the two germline ends. In germline, CDR1 is SGHVS, CDR2 FNYEAQ. The CDR3 covers 11 residues.

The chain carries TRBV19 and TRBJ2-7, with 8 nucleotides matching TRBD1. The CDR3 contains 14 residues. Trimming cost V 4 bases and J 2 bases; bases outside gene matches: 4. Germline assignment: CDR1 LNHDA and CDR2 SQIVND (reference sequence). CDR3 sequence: CASSTGGGTYEQYF. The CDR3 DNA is TGTGCCAGTAGTACAGGGGGCGGCACCTACGAGCAGTACTTC.

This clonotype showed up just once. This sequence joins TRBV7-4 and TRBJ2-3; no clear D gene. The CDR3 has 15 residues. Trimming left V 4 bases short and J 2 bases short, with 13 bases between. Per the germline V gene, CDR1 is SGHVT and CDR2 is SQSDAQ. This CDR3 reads CASSSRTDDTDTQYF. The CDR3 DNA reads TGTGCCAGCAGCTCACGCACCGACGACACAGATACGCAGTATTTT.

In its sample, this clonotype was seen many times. CDR3 residues: CASSFRVYGYEQYV. CDR3 bases: TGTGCCAGCAGCTTCCGGGTGTATGGGTACGAGCAGTACGTC. This chain connects TRBV7-2 to TRBJ2-7, with D uncertain. Germline V lookup: CDR1 SGHTA, CDR2 FQGNSA. The V end lost 3 bases, the J end lost 4 bases, and 13 bases lay between the germline ends. There are 14 residues in the CDR3.

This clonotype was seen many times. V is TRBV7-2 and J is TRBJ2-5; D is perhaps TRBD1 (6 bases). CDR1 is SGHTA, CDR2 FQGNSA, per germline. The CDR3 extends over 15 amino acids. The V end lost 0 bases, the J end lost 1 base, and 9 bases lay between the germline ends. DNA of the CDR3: TGTGCCAGCAGCTTAGCTGACAGGCCCCAAGAGACCCAGTACTTC. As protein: CASSLADRPQETQYF.

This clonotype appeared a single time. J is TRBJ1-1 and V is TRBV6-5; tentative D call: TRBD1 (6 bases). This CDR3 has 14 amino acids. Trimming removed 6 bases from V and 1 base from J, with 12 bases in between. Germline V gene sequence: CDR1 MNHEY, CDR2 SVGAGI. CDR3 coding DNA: TGTGCCAGCAGGATCGGGGGGGCGAACACTGAAGCTTTCTTT. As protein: CASRIGGANTEAFF.

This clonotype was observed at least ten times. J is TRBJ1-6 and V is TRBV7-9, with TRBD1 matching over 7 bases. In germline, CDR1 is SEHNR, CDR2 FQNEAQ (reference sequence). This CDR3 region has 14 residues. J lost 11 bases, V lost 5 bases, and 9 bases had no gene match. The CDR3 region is CASSPTGVSAPLHF. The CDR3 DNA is TGTGCCAGCAGCCCTACAGGGGTCTCGGCACCCCTCCACTTT. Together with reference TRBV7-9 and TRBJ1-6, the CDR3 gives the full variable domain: DTGVSQNPRHKITKRGQNVTFRCDPISEHNRLYWYRQTLGQGPEFLTYFQNEAQLEKSRLLSDRFSAERPKGSFSTLEIQRTEQGDSAMYLCASSPTGVSAPLHFGNGTRLTVT.

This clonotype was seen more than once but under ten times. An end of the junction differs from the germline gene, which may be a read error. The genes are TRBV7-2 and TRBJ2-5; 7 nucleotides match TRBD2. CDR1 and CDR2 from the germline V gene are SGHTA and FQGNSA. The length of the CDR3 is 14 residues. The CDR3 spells CVSSPWGGVVTQYF. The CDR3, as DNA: TGTGTCAGCAGCCCCTGGGGAGGGGTGGTGACCCAGTACTTC. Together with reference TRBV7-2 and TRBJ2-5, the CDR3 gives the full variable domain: GAGVSQSPSNKVTEKGKDVELRCDPISGHTALYWYRQSLGQGLEFLIYFQGNSAPDKSGLPSDRFSAERTGGSVSTLTIQRTQQEDSAVYLCVSSPWGGVVTQYFGPGTRLLVL.

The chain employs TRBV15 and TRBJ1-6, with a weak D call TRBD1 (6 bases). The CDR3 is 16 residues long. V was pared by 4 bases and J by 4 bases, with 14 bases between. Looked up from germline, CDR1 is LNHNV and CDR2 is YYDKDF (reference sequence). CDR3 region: CATSIPGTNYNSPLHF. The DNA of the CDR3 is TGTGCCACCAGCATCCCCGGGACAAATTATAATTCACCCCTCCACTTT.

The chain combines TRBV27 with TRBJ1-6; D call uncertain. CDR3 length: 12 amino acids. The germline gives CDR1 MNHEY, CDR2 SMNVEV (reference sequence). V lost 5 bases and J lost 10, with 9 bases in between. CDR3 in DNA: TGTGCCAGCAGTCCCTTTGGATCACCCCTCCACTTT. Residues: CASSPFGSPLHF.

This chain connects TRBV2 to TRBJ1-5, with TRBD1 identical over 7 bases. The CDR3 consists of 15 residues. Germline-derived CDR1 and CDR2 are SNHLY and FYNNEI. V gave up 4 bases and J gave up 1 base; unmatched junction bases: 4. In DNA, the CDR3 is TGTGCCAGCAGTGGGGGGGACAGCAGCAATCAGCCCCAGCATTTT. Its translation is CASSGGDSSNQPQHF.